This T cell receptor (beta chain) comes out of a study of blood T cell repertoires in COVID-19. This clone has a handful of counts. In the original analysis: Reference gene primer amplification gave nucleated cell count estimates. TCRdb's table, derived via immunoSEQ multiplex PCR, lists solely in-frame clones and lacks some. That table supplies the V and J calls and clone size; D and trimming were determined from the DNA. The table records more than 10,000 clones, approximately 73% of them present only once. From germline, CDR1 is SGHRS and CDR2 YFSETQ. This CDR3 comprises 16 residues. V dropped 0 bases and J dropped 8; count of bases not matched to a gene: 10.

The clonotype originates from a human donor in a cohort sampled during active COVID-19. The chain combines TRBV5-1 with TRBJ1-4; 7 bases match TRBD1. Sequencing input: peripheral blood. CDR3 DNA sequence: TGCGCCAGCAGCTTGGATGGGACAGCCCTATTGGAAAAACTGTTTTTT. Residues: CASSLDGTALLEKLFF.